This T cell receptor (beta chain) was captured in a study of cytomegalovirus exposure and HLA in healthy donors. Across the study: Genotyping of 400 or so donors showed that roughly 83% belonged to the Caucasian-associated ancestry cluster. Study-level results: Previously analyzed data showed that most TCR beta V segments were productive at a frequency of about 90% or about 30%.

This CDR3 spans 14 amino acids. V lost 3 bases and J 8 bases, leaving 17 bases between the germline ends. Germline CDR1 is SGHNT and CDR2 is YYREEE (reference sequence). The sample holds a few counts of this clone. The antigen is undetermined. The PCR ran on 60 Vbeta and 13 Jbeta primers. Only in-frame clones appear in the TCRdb table, and some are missing; sequencing was by immunoSEQ multiplex PCR. The data show roughly 170,000 clones, roughly 80% seen once. J is TRBJ1-2 and V is TRBV5-4; D may be TRBD1 (5 bases). This clonotype originated in a man aged 18 to 29 in good health and CMV-seronegative. The sequenced sample consisted of PBMCs. The CDR3 loop reads CASSYLLGREGYTF. CDR3 sequence (DNA): TGTGCCAGCAGCTACCTATTGGGGCGGGAAGGCTACACCTTC.